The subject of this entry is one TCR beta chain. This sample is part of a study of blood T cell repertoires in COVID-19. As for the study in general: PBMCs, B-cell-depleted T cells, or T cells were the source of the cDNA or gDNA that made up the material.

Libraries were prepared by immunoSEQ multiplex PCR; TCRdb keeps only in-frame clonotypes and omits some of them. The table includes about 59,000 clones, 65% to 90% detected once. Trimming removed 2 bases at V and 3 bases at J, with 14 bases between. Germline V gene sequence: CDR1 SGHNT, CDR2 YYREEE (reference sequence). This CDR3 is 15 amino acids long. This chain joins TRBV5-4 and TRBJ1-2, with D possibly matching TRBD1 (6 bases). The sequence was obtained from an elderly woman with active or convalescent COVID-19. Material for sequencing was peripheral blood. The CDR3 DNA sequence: TGTGCCAGCAGCTTCCGAGGACAGCGCGACTATGGCTACACCTTC. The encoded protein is CASSFRGQRDYGYTF. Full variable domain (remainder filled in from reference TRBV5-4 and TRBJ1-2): ETGVTQSPTHLIKTRGQQVTLRCSSQSGHNTVSWYQQALGQGPQFIFQYYREEENGRGNFPPRFSGLQFPNYSSELNVNALELDDSALYLCASSFRGQRDYGYTFGSGTRLTVV.